This T cell receptor beta chain was sequenced for a study of blood T cell repertoires in COVID-19. Overall study: PBMCs, B-cell-depleted T cells, or T cells were the source of the cDNA or gDNA that made up the material.

Assay used: immunoSEQ multiplex PCR; TCRdb lists only in-frame clones, some missing. The sample contains 83,000 or so clones, around 90% of which appear only once. CDR3 length: 16 residues. With 6 bases clipped from V and 5 bases from J, the junction kept 9 bases outside the gene matches. In germline, CDR1 is WNHNN, CDR2 SYGVQD (reference sequence). The chain employs TRBV10-1 and TRBJ2-2; 10 bases agree with TRBD1. The sequenced material came from peripheral blood. This clonotype originated in a man at least 80 years old with active or convalescent COVID-19. In DNA form, the CDR3 reads TGCGCCAGCAGCCTCGACAGGGGGCGCGGGACCGGGGAGCTGTTTTTT. This codes for CASSLDRGRGTGELFF.